This T cell receptor (beta chain) originates from a study of CD8+CD57+ T cells in acquired aplastic anemia. Study overall: Sorting CD4+ and CD8+ cells gave DNA averaging approximately 2.9 ug.

Genomic DNA templated the TCR beta VDJ and CDR3 profiling. TCRdb used MiXCR to reprocess the reads, holding one entry per CDR3 protein. The sample includes more than 150,000 distinct CDR3 sequences, 46% seen only once; the top ten take around 3%. Findings and limits, study-wide: Common to patients and controls were 25 to 30 CD8+ CDR3 sequences.

Per germline, CDR1 SGHAT and CDR2 FQDESV (reference sequence). V shed 5 bases, J shed 5 bases, and the junction held 5 bases outside the gene matches. The CDR3 extends over 14 amino acids. Points on this clonotype: Its antigen is as yet unknown.

Sequenced material: sorted CD4+, CD8+, or CD8+CD57+ T cells (not recorded which) from PBMCs. This sequence originates from a human donor in good health. This chain links TRBV11-1 with TRBJ2-1, with 8 positions matching TRBD1. Here the CDR3 DNA reads TGTGCCAGCAGCGAGCGGACAGGGAACAATGAGCAGTTCTTC. Encoded protein: CASSERTGNNEQFF.